The sequence of this T cell receptor beta chain was determined in a study of T cells after yellow fever vaccination. Findings and limits, study-wide: Re-detected after boosting: most primary clones, 96% of CD4 and roughly 88% of CD8. Though it reached lower strength, the secondary response hit its peak faster, day 5 versus 15.

This CDR3 is built from 14 residues. V was clipped by 5 bases and J by 2 bases; unmatched bases: 6. CDR1 and CDR2 (germline): SGHTA, FQGNSA. Making TCR cDNA involved 5'RACE template switching, which added UMIs and a universal primer site. TCRdb re-called the 5' RACE reads with MiXCR, one entry per CDR3 protein. The data hold about 130,000 distinct CDR3 sequences, with around 7.7% observed a single time. This clonotype was observed many times. Its target is unknown. The receptor was derived from a man aged 18 to 30 who received the YFV17D yellow fever vaccine. The starting material was CD4+ T cells sorted from PBMCs, obtained 9 to 10 days after the first yellow fever vaccination. This sequence joins TRBV7-2 and TRBJ2-7, with 7 bases that match TRBD1. CDR3 in amino acids: CASSLRDSTYEQYF. CDR3 bases: TGTGCCAGCAGCCTCCGGGACAGTACCTACGAGCAGTACTTC.